The 8 T cell receptor beta chains presented below share a single source sample, sequenced in a study of vaccination and CD4 T cells after COVID-19. The assay that was used to sequence DNA from cultured CD4+ T cells was the Oncomine TCR Beta short-read assay. TCRdb independently ran MiXCR on the PCR reads; one entry per CDR3 protein. The table records tens of thousands of distinct CDR3 sequences, roughly 38% of them present only once. These receptors lack a known antigen. Time point described: late sampling 161 to 241 days after vaccination in a few convalescent patients. Specified treatment: approximately 9-day PBMC culture with coronavirus spike peptide pools or control peptides (ViraFEST assay). The source material was CD4+ T cells from blood, cultured in vitro, sampled about 7 months after SARS-CoV-2 vaccination. These receptors all come from a human donor who had recovered from COVID-19.

The chain couples TRBV2 to TRBJ2-7; 8 positions agree with TRBD2. CDR1 and CDR2 from the germline V gene are SNHLY and FYNNEI. Trimming removed 6 bases from V and 0 bases from J; junction bases left unmatched: 4. This CDR3 region has 14 residues. This CDR3 is CASRLAENSYEQYF. CDR3 DNA: TGTGCCAGCAGACTAGCGGAGAACTCCTACGAGCAGTACTTC.

The CDR3 DNA reads as TGTGCCAGCAGTTTAAACTATGGCTACACCTTC. Its protein is CASSLNYGYTF. V gene TRBV28 combines with J gene TRBJ1-2; no reliable D call. CDR3 length: 11 residues. Germline CDR1 is MDHEN and CDR2 is SYDVKM. Trimming removed 2 bases from V and 2 bases from J, with 0 bases in between.

This clonotype has just a few counts. V usage is TRBV7-9 and J usage is TRBJ2-1; 9 bases are shared with TRBD2. The CDR3 loop spans 15 amino acids. The ends lost 6 bases at V and 7 bases at J; junction bases unmatched: 10. Germline V gene lookup returns CDR1 SEHNR and CDR2 FQNEAQ (reference sequence). For the CDR3, the DNA is TGTGCCAGCAGTCCTGGGACTAGCAGGATGAATGAGCAGTTCTTC. Translated: CASSPGTSRMNEQFF.

This chain uses TRBV20-1 with TRBJ2-2; 10 bases map to TRBD2. Germline V gives CDR1 DFQATT, CDR2 SNEGSKA (reference sequence). This CDR3 spans 17 amino acids. The junction had 13 bases not matched to a gene; V was cut back by 3 bases and J by 6 bases. As DNA, the CDR3 is TGCAGTGCTAGGGGCCCGTGGGCTAGCGGGAGTGCCGGGGAGCTGTTTTTT. Its translation: CSARGPWASGSAGELFF.

The V and J genes are TRBV27 and TRBJ1-6, with no clear D. This CDR3 contains 16 residues. CDR1 and CDR2 from the germline V gene are MNHEY and SMNVEV (reference sequence). The V gene lost 0 bases and the J gene lost 3 bases, with 9 bases spanning the gap. This CDR3 is CASSLSDGGYNSPLHF. The CDR3 DNA reads as TGTGCCAGCAGTTTATCGGACGGAGGCTATAATTCACCCCTCCACTTT.

This rearrangement joins TRBV2 to TRBJ1-5, with D maybe TRBD1 (5 bases). The CDR3 extends over 13 amino acids. CDR1 SNHLY and CDR2 FYNNEI come from the germline V gene. Trimming stripped 7 bases from V and 1 base from J, with 8 bases between. CDR3 amino acids: CASIRDSNQPQHF. The CDR3 DNA sequence: TGTGCCAGCATCCGGGACAGCAATCAGCCCCAGCATTTT. Complete variable domain (other parts from reference TRBV2 and TRBJ1-5): EPEVTQTPSHQVTQMGQEVILRCVPISNHLYFYWYRQILGQKVEFLVSFYNNEISEKSEIFDDQFSVERPDGSNFTLKIRSTKLEDSAMYFCASIRDSNQPQHFGDGTRLSIL.

CDR3 loop: CATSDPTSGLYNEQFF. Written as DNA, the CDR3 is TGTGCCACCAGTGACCCAACTAGCGGTCTTTACAATGAGCAGTTCTTC. This chain joins TRBV24-1 and TRBJ2-1; TRBD2 agrees at 8 bases. V dropped 4 bases and J dropped 4; count of bases not matched to a gene: 8. CDR3 length: 16 amino acids. CDR1 KGHDR and CDR2 SFDVKD come from the germline V gene.

The table lists this clonotype with a few counts. The chain links TRBV7-9 to TRBJ2-5; 10 nucleotides agree with TRBD2. The CDR3 totals 18 residues. V trimming: 1 base; J trimming: 4 bases; junction bases outside the gene matches: 12. CDR1 and CDR2 from the germline V gene are SEHNR and FQNEAQ (reference sequence). CDR3 in DNA: TGTGCCAGCAGCTTAGGAAGTCATTCTAGCGGGAGAGGAGAGACCCAGTACTTC. This sequence encodes CASSLGSHSSGRGETQYF.